Listed below are T cell receptor beta chains from one sample, sequenced in a study of cytotoxic CD8 clonotypes in ibrutinib-treated CLL. This table comes from immunoSEQ multiplex PCR, and its TCRdb copy is limited to in-frame clones, with some not included. The table records roughly 190,000 clones, approximately 72% of them present only once. The sequences come from PBMCs, collected after 24 months of ibrutinib treatment. These receptors were obtained from a human donor with chronic lymphocytic leukemia. The CDR3 runs from the conserved cysteine through the conserved F or W. A D gene is named only where the DNA matches it firmly. Size is stated for part of the rows, as once, few or many counts, or as a class when the clone is expanded.

d_call clone_size j_call v_call cdr3_nt cdr3_aa
. few TRBJ1-1 TRBV19 TGTGCCAGTAGGCTGGGGGCAAACACTGAAGCTTTCTTT CASRLGANTEAFF
TRBD2 . TRBJ2-7 TRBV4-1 TGCGCCAGCAGCCATGCTGCGACTAGCGGATACGAGCAGTACTTC CASSHAATSGYEQYF
TRBD2 . TRBJ2-5 TRBV28 TGTGCCAGCAGCCTGACTAGCGGGGCGCTACAAGAGACCCAGTACTTC CASSLTSGALQETQYF
TRBD2 few TRBJ2-1 TRBV2 TGTGCCAGCAGTCCGGGACTAGCGGGACTACCGAGCTCCTACAATGAGCAGTTCTTC CASSPGLAGLPSSYNEQFF
TRBD2 . TRBJ2-1 TRBV7-7 TGTGCCGGGTTAGAAGATCTAGCGGGAAGGGGTCCTCTAACCTACAATGAGCAGTTCTTC CAGLEDLAGRGPLTYNEQFF
TRBD2 . TRBJ2-5 TRBV7-7 TGTGCTAGCAGCTTGGGGACTAGCGGACAAGAGACCCAGTACTTC CASSLGTSGQETQYF
. few TRBJ2-7 TRBV2 TGTGCCAGCCTCCGGGGAGGCTACGAGCAGTACTTC CASLRGGYEQYF
. . TRBJ1-5 TRBV30 TGTGCCTGGAGTGATACAGAGAATCAGCCCCAGCATTTT CAWSDTENQPQHF
. few TRBJ1-2 TRBV6-5 TGTGCCAGCAGGCCGCCGGGAGAGGATGGCTACACCTTC CASRPPGEDGYTF
TRBD2 . TRBJ2-1 TRBV10-1 TGCGCCAGCAGCCGACTAGCGGGAGGGGGAAATGAGCAGTTCTTC CASSRLAGGGNEQFF
. . TRBJ2-5 TRBV13 TGTGCCAGCAGCCCAGTTCCGGGGGGCGGAGAGACCCAGTACTTC CASSPVPGGGETQYF
. . TRBJ2-3 TRBV7-2 TGTGCCAGCAGCTTAGGCAGGGGAGATACGCAGTATTTT CASSLGRGDTQYF
TRBD2 . TRBJ2-1 TRBV7-7 TGTGCCAGCAGCTTAGAAGTCGAGCGGGGTGAGCAGTTCTTC CASSLEVERGEQFF
. . TRBJ2-2 TRBV28 TGTGCCAGCGCTATTACGGGACGCGGGGACACCGGGGAGCTGTTTTTT CASAITGRGDTGELFF
. . TRBJ1-2 TRBV10-3 TGTGCCATCAGTGAGGTTGGGACGCCGGGTGGCTACACCTTC CAISEVGTPGGYTF
. . TRBJ2-5 TRBV25-1 TGTGCCAGCAGCCACGCGGGGCAAGAGACCCAGTACTTC CASSHAGQETQYF
. . TRBJ2-1 TRBV19 TGTGCCAGTAGTATTCTTTCGGGAGTGGGGGATGAGCAGTTCTTC CASSILSGVGDEQFF
. . TRBJ1-1 TRBV7-2 TGTGCCACCCAGGCTCTCGGAGGGGCGTTTGAAGCTTTCTTT CATQALGGAFEAFF
TRBD2 . TRBJ2-5 TRBV7-6 TGTGCCAGCAGCCGGGGGGAGGGGACCCAGTACTTC CASSRGEGTQYF
. . TRBJ2-7 TRBV19 TGTGCCAGTAGTAACAGCCCACAGACCTACGAGCAGTACTTC CASSNSPQTYEQYF
TRBD2 . TRBJ2-1 TRBV7-8 TGTGCCAGCAGCTTAGCGCGGACTAGAAGGCGGGATGAGCAGTTCTTC CASSLARTRRRDEQFF
TRBD1 . TRBJ1-2 TRBV6-1 TGTGCCAGCAGTGAAGGACAGGGGTACTATGGCTACACCTTC CASSEGQGYYGYTF
TRBD2 . TRBJ2-1 TRBV7-8 TGTGCCAGCAGCTCCAGACTAGCCTATGTGGAGCAGTTCTTC CASSSRLAYVEQFF
TRBD2 . TRBJ2-1 TRBV4-3 TGCGCCAGCAGCCAAGTCTGGGCTAGCGGGAACAATGAGCAGTTCTTC CASSQVWASGNNEQFF
. once TRBJ1-1 TRBV5-1 TGCGCCAGCAGCCGTAATTCTCTACAGCTGAACACTGAAGCTTTCTTT CASSRNSLQLNTEAFF
TRBD1 once TRBJ1-1 TRBV5-1 TGCGCCAGCAGCTCCGGGACAGCGAACACTGAAGCTTTCTTT CASSSGTANTEAFF
. . TRBJ1-4 TRBV25-1 TGTGCCAGCAGTGAGTTGGGACTCGATAATGAAAAACTGTTTTTT CASSELGLDNEKLFF
. . TRBJ1-1 TRBV11-2 TGTGCCAGCAGCTTATTCAACTCACAGAACACTGAAGCTTTCTTT CASSLFNSQNTEAFF
TRBD1 . TRBJ2-2 TRBV4-3 TGCGCCAGCAGCCAAGACGTGTTCACCGGACAGGGCGACACCGGGGAGCTGTTTTTT CASSQDVFTGQGDTGELFF
. . TRBJ1-2 TRBV5-4 TGTGCCAGCAGCTTCCCCGGGAGAGATGGCTACACCTTC CASSFPGRDGYTF
. . TRBJ2-3 TRBV11-3 TGTGCCAGCAGCTTAGGTCTCGGTGGACGTTCAGATACGCAGTATTTT CASSLGLGGRSDTQYF
TRBD1 . TRBJ1-5 TRBV15 TGTGCCACCAGCCCCAGTCAGGGGGTTCAGCCCCAGCATTTT CATSPSQGVQPQHF
TRBD2 . TRBJ2-3 TRBV6-5 TGTGCCAGCAGTTACGGACTAGCGGGCACAGATACGCAGTATTTT CASSYGLAGTDTQYF
. . TRBJ2-3 TRBV29-1 TGCAGCGTGAGCACAGATACGCAGTATTTT CSVSTDTQYF
. . TRBJ1-1 TRBV4-3 TGCGCCAGCAGCCAAGATCCTAGGCCGAACACTGAAGCTTTCTTT CASSQDPRPNTEAFF